A selection of T cell receptor beta chains follows, all from one sample in a study of blood T cell repertoires in COVID-19. Generated by immunoSEQ multiplex PCR, the TCRdb table keeps only in-frame clones and is missing some. The table includes about 150,000 clones, about 90% detected once. Sequencing was done on a sample of peripheral blood. The receptors here all came from a human donor in a cohort sampled during active COVID-19. Both conserved end residues are part of each CDR3. The order of the fields is clone size, CDR3 length, V gene, J gene, CDR3 protein. Some rows have no size entry. The others give once, few or many, or a class for an expanded clone.

size: .; length: 16; V: TRBV28; J: TRBJ1-2; CDR3: CASSLFDDRDGNGYTF
size: .; length: 16; V: TRBV7-8; J: TRBJ2-3; CDR3: CASSLVTGGPTDTQYF
size: .; length: 16; V: TRBV11-2; J: TRBJ2-1; CDR3: CASSSIAGAGNNEQFF
size: .; length: 15; V: TRBV5-1; J: TRBJ1-6; CDR3: CASSSSGTNNSPLHF
size: .; length: 16; V: TRBV27; J: TRBJ2-6; CDR3: CASSSQGFAGANVLTF
size: .; length: 18; V: TRBV9; J: TRBJ1-6; CDR3: CASSPGRGKGPYNSPLHF
size: .; length: 18; V: TRBV2; J: TRBJ2-7; CDR3: CASSDKASGGASSYEQYF
size: .; length: 15; V: TRBV6-5; J: TRBJ2-1; CDR3: CASSYGGGGGNEQFF
size: .; length: 15; V: TRBV28; J: TRBJ2-7; CDR3: CASSAPGQGLYEQYF
size: .; length: 17; V: TRBV7-3; J: TRBJ2-2; CDR3: CASSSLSGGIGTGELFF
size: .; length: 10; V: TRBV20-1; J: TRBJ2-5; CDR3: CSAGTRAQYF
size: .; length: 15; V: TRBV5-1; J: TRBJ2-1; CDR3: CASSLDSSSYNEQFF
size: once; length: 15; V: TRBV5-1; J: TRBJ2-2; CDR3: CASSPGQTLPGELFF
size: .; length: 15; V: TRBV3-1/TRBV3-2; J: TRBJ2-5; CDR3: CASSHGLAGEETQYF
size: .; length: 14; V: TRBV28; J: TRBJ1-5; CDR3: CASSRRIRPRPQHF
size: .; length: 14; V: TRBV18; J: TRBJ2-1; CDR3: CASSLREAGNEQFF
size: .; length: 15; V: TRBV7-2; J: TRBJ1-6; CDR3: CASRRTGVGNSPLHF
size: .; length: 17; V: TRBV11-2; J: TRBJ2-5; CDR3: CASSLAFGGGARETQYF
size: .; length: 15; V: TRBV5-6; J: TRBJ2-7; CDR3: CASSLDQARRHEQYF
size: .; length: 13; V: TRBV30; J: TRBJ1-5; CDR3: CAWSVRAHQPQHF
size: .; length: 14; V: TRBV27; J: TRBJ2-7; CDR3: CASSPGTGVYEQYF
size: .; length: 14; V: TRBV18; J: TRBJ2-1; CDR3: CASSPLDRGNEQFF
size: .; length: 17; V: TRBV7-9; J: TRBJ1-3; CDR3: CASSLNQGQRLGNTIYF
size: .; length: 15; V: TRBV4-3; J: TRBJ2-7; CDR3: CASSLAGVNAGEQYF
size: few; length: 15; V: TRBV5-4; J: TRBJ2-6; CDR3: CASSPGVSGANVLTF
size: .; length: 11; V: TRBV20-1; J: TRBJ2-1; CDR3: CSARGGKGQFF
size: .; length: 15; V: TRBV7-2; J: TRBJ2-7; CDR3: CASSLAWMGASEQYF
size: .; length: 14; V: TRBV6-5; J: TRBJ2-2; CDR3: CAARLAEDTGELFF
size: .; length: 16; V: TRBV4-3; J: TRBJ2-2; CDR3: CASSHHFGANTGELFF
size: .; length: 14; V: TRBV2; J: TRBJ1-4; CDR3: CASTTRVPGEKLFF
size: .; length: 15; V: TRBV7-9; J: TRBJ2-5; CDR3: CASSLGLAGGETQYF